The 8 T cell receptor beta chains in this list originate from one sample, sequenced in a study of blood T cell repertoires in COVID-19. The repertoire was sequenced with immunoSEQ multiplex PCR; TCRdb's copy has only in-frame clones and lacks some. This sample yields around 91,000 clones, of which around 82% are seen a single time; roughly 12% belongs to the top ten. The source material was peripheral blood. Source of these receptors: a human donor in a cohort sampled during active COVID-19.

As regards this clone: The junction shows a germline mismatch at one end, possibly a read error. This sequence joins TRBV24-1 and TRBJ1-1, with a weak D call TRBD1 (5 bases). The germline V gene has CDR1 KGHDR and CDR2 SFDVKD. The CDR3 covers 13 residues. CDR3 coding DNA: TGTGCCTCCAGACGAGGGGAGGGCACTGAAGCTTTCTTT. Its translation is CASRRGEGTEAFF.

This sequence joins TRBV28 and TRBJ1-2, with 9 bases lining up with TRBD1. The length of the CDR3 is 13 residues. V lost 4 bases to trimming and J lost 7 bases; unmatched junction nucleotides: 4. The germline gives CDR1 MDHEN, CDR2 SYDVKM. CDR3 sequence reads: CASSWDRAAGYTF. The CDR3 coding sequence is TGTGCCAGCAGTTGGGACAGGGCGGCTGGCTACACCTTC.

The V and J genes are TRBV6-1 and TRBJ1-5, with D possibly matching TRBD1 (5 bases). The V end lost 1 base, the J end lost 6 bases, and 13 bases lay between the germline ends. CDR3 length equals 15 residues. The germline V gene has CDR1 MNHNS and CDR2 SASEGT. CDR3 nucleotides: TGTGCCAGCAGTGAAGGCTCCCCGGGGGTTCAGCCCCAGCATTTT. As protein: CASSEGSPGVQPQHF.

The V call is TRBV12-3 or TRBV12-4, the J call TRBJ2-3, with D unresolved. This CDR3 region has 12 residues. V gave up 10 bases and J gave up 0 bases, with 8 bases separating them. The CDR3 is CATQSSTDTQYF. Written as DNA, the CDR3 is TGTGCCACCCAGTCTAGCACAGATACGCAGTATTTT.

The CDR3, as DNA: TGTGCCACCAGTGACCCGGGACAGGGCTCAGATACGCAGTATTTT. It is translated as CATSDPGQGSDTQYF. The rearrangement uses TRBV24-1 and TRBJ2-3; TRBD1 matches at 9 bases. CDR3 size: 15 residues. Per germline, CDR1 KGHDR and CDR2 SFDVKD. The V gene end was trimmed by 4 bases and the J gene end by 4 bases; junction bases not matched to a gene: 5.

The gene calls are TRBV6-5 and TRBJ1-1, with 7 bases that match TRBD1. With 6 bases clipped from V and 1 base from J, the junction kept 8 bases outside the gene matches. The CDR3 is 15 amino acids. CDR1 and CDR2 (germline): MNHEY, SVGAGI. The CDR3 DNA sequence: TGTGCCAGCAGCCAGTGGGGGACAGCGAACACTGAAGCTTTCTTT. Translation: CASSQWGTANTEAFF.

The gene calls are TRBV19 and TRBJ2-7, with TRBD2 matching over 9 bases. CDR1 LNHDA and CDR2 SQIVND come from the germline V gene (reference sequence). The CDR3 totals 16 residues. V shed 1 base and J 0 bases; nucleotides not matched to a gene: 4. CDR3 nucleotide sequence: TGTGCCAGTAGTATAGGGGGACTAGCCCGCTCCTACGAGCAGTACTTC. It specifies CASSIGGLARSYEQYF.

V and J are TRBV6-2 or TRBV6-3 and TRBJ2-7; 7 bases match TRBD1. The CDR3 loop spans 13 amino acids. The junction had 8 bases not matched to a gene; V was cut back by 5 bases and J by 7 bases. CDR1 and CDR2 (germline): MNHEY, SVGEGT. CDR3 sequence (DNA): TGTGCCAGCAGTCAGAGGGGGCTAGGGGAGCAGTACTTC. Translation: CASSQRGLGEQYF.